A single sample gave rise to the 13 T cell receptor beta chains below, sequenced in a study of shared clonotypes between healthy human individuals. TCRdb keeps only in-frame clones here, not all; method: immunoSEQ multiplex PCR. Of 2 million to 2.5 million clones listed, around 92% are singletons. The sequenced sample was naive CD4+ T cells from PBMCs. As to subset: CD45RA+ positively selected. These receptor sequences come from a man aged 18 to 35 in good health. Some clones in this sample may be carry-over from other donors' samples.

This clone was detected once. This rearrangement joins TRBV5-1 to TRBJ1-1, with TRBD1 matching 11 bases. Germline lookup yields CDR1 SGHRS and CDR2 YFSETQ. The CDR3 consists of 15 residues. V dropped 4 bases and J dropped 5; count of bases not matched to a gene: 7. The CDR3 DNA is TGCGCCAGCAGCCGGGACAGGGGGAGTGGGACTGAAGCTTTCTTT. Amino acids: CASSRDRGSGTEAFF.

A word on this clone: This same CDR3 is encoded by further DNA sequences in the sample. The CDR3 sequence: CASSYRGDGYTF. The CDR3 coding sequence is TGTGCCAGCAGTTACAGGGGGGATGGCTACACCTTC. The chain employs TRBV2 and TRBJ1-2; 8 nucleotides match TRBD1. V lost 5 bases, J lost 6 bases, and 2 bases stayed unmatched. In germline, CDR1 is SNHLY, CDR2 FYNNEI. The length of the CDR3 is 12 residues.

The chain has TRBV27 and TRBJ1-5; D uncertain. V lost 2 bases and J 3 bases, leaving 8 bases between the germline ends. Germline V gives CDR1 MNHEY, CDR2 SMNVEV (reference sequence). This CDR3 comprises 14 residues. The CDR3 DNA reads TGTGCCAGCAGTTTAAAGGGAATCAATCAGCCCCAGCATTTT. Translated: CASSLKGINQPQHF.

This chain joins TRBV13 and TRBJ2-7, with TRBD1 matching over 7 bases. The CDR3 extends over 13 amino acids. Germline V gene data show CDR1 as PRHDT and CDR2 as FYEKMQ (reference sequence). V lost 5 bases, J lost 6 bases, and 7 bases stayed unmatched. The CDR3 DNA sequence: TGTGCCAGCAGCGCCTACAGGGGCGGCGAGCAGTACTTC. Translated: CASSAYRGGEQYF.

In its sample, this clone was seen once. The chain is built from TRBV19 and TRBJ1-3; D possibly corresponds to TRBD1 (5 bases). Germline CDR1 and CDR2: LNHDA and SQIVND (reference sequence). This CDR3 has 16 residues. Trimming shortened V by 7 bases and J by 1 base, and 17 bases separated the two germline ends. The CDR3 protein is CASTGPPGRSGNTIYF. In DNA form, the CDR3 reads TGTGCCAGTACGGGGCCCCCGGGACGATCTGGAAACACCATATATTTT. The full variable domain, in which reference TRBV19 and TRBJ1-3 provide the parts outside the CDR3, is DGGITQSPKYLFRKEGQNVTLSCEQNLNHDAMYWYRQDPGQGLRLIYYSQIVNDFQKGDIAEGYSVSREKKESFPLTVTSAQKNPTAFYLCASTGPPGRSGNTIYFGEGSWLTVV.

CDR3 loop: CASSYSGTMGYTF. The DNA of the CDR3 is TGTGCCAGCAGCTATTCCGGGACAATGGGCTACACCTTC. The chain links TRBV7-9 to TRBJ1-2; a possible D gene is TRBD1 (6 bases). The CDR3 spans 13 residues. V dropped 4 bases and J dropped 8 bases, with 14 bases sitting between them. In germline, CDR1 is SEHNR, CDR2 FQNEAQ (reference sequence). Complete variable domain (other parts from reference TRBV7-9 and TRBJ1-2): DTGVSQNPRHKITKRGQNVTFRCDPISEHNRLYWYRQTLGQGPEFLTYFQNEAQLEKSRLLSDRFSAERPKGSFSTLEIQRTEQGDSAMYLCASSYSGTMGYTFGSGTRLTVV.

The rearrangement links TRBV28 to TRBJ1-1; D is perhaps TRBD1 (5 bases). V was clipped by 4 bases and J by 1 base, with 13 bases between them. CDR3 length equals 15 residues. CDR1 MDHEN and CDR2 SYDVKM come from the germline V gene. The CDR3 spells CASSSPLGRNTEAFF. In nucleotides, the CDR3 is TGTGCCAGCAGTTCCCCATTGGGGCGGAACACTGAAGCTTTCTTT.

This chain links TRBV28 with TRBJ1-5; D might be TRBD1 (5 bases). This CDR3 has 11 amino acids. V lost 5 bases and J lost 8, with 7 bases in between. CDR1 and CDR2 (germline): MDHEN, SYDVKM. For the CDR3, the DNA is TGTGCCAGCAGTCAAGGGGAGCCCCAGCATTTT. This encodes CASSQGEPQHF.

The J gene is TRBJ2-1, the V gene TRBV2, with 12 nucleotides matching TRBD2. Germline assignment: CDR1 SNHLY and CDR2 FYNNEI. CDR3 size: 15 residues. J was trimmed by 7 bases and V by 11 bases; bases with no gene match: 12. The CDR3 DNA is TGTGCCGGCGGGGCTAGCGGGAGGGCCGGGAATGAGCAGTTCTTC. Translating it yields CAGGASGRAGNEQFF.

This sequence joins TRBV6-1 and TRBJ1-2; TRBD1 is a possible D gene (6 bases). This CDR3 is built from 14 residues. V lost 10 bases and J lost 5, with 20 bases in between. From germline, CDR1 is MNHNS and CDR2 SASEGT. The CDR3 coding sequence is TGTGCCACCAACAAACAGGGAGTTGGGTATGGCTACACCTTC. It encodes CATNKQGVGYGYTF.

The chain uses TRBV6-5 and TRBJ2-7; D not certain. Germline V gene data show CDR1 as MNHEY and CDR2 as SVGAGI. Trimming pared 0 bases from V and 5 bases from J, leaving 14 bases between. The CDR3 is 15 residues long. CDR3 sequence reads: CASSYSAGGRDEQYF. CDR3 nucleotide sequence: TGTGCCAGCAGTTACTCGGCAGGTGGGCGAGACGAGCAGTACTTC.

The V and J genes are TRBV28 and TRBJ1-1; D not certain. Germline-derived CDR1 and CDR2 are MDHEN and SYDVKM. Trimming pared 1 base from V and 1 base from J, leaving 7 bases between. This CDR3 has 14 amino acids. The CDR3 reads CASSLFSGNTEAFF. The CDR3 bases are TGTGCCAGCAGTTTATTTTCCGGGAACACTGAAGCTTTCTTT.

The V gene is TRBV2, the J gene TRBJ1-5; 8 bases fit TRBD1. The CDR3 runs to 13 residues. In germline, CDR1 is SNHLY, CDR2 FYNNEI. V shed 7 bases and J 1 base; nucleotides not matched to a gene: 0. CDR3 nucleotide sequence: TGTGCCAGCACAGGGGGCAGCAATCAGCCCCAGCATTTT. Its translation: CASTGGSNQPQHF. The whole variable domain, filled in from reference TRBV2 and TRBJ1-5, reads EPEVTQTPSHQVTQMGQEVILRCVPISNHLYFYWYRQILGQKVEFLVSFYNNEISEKSEIFDDQFSVERPDGSNFTLKIRSTKLEDSAMYFCASTGGSNQPQHFGDGTRLSIL.